The 3 T cell receptor beta chains below all came from one sample that was sequenced in a study of blood T cells in healthy people across ages. PCR was performed a second time for 7 to 11 cycles using a sample-barcoded 5' primer and a J-beta primer mix. Each CDR3 protein is one row after TCRdb ran MiXCR on the 5' RACE reads. This table has over 600,000 distinct CDR3 sequences, more than 20% appearing once. The sample was blood. The receptor set was obtained from a man aged 65 to 79 in good health.

The chain joins TRBV12-3 or TRBV12-4 to TRBJ2-7; a weak D match, TRBD2 (6 bases). The CDR3 has 14 residues. V was trimmed by 2 bases and J by 3 bases, leaving 11 bases between them. CDR3 loop: CASSLHGSNYEQYF. The CDR3, as DNA: TGTGCCAGCAGTTTACACGGGAGCAACTACGAGCAGTACTTC.

This chain uses TRBV6-2 or TRBV6-3 with TRBJ2-5, with 10 nucleotides matching TRBD2. The CDR3 consists of 15 residues. V was pared by 7 bases and J by 5 bases, with 10 bases of the junction left unmatched. From germline, CDR1 is MNHEY and CDR2 SVGEGT. The CDR3 sequence is CASNQALAGQETQYF. The DNA for the CDR3 is TGTGCCAGCAACCAGGCACTAGCGGGACAGGAGACCCAGTACTTC.

This sequence joins TRBV14 and TRBJ2-5; D is undetermined. TRBJ2-1 explains the end of the DNA better; the J call may be wrong. From germline, CDR1 is SGHDN and CDR2 FVKESK. This CDR3 has 13 residues. The CDR3 sequence is CASSLGPHNEQFF. CDR3 bases: TGTGCCAGCAGCCTTGGACCTCACAATGAGCAGTTCTTC.